These T cell receptor beta chains were read from a single sample in a study of CD8 T cell repertoires and HIV-1 epitope variants. Sequencing was performed with immunoSEQ multiplex PCR; in TCRdb, only in-frame clones are kept and a portion is missing. Of over 4,500 clones listed, around 69% are singletons. These TCRs are of unknown antigen specificity. What was sequenced was cultured CD8+ T cells derived from PBMCs. The receptor source for this set is a male donor with HIV. The CDR3 runs from the conserved cysteine through the conserved F or W. A D gene is named only where the DNA matches it firmly. Where a row states a size, it is once, few, many or the class of an expanded clone; other rows omit it.

clone_size	d_call	j_call	v_call	cdr3_nt	cdr3_aa
.	TRBD1	TRBJ1-6	TRBV7-9	TGTGCCAGCAGCTTGGACAGGGTAGCCTATAATTCACCCCTCCACTTT	CASSLDRVAYNSPLHF
once	.	TRBJ1-1	TRBV7-9	TGTGCCAGCAGCTTACCTGTGGGCCCTTACACTGAAGCTTTCTTT	CASSLPVGPYTEAFF
.	TRBD2	TRBJ2-1	TRBV7-8	TGTGCCAGCAGCGAAAGCGGGAGAGGGTCCTACAATGAGCAGTTCTTC	CASSESGRGSYNEQFF
.	TRBD2	TRBJ2-2	TRBV23-1	TGCGCCAGCAGTCTCCTCTTTTCCGCGGGGGGGAATGGGGAGCTGTTTTTT	CASSLLFSAGGNGELFF
.	.	TRBJ1-1	TRBV28	TGTGCCAGCAGTTTGGAAGTGACTGAAGCTTTCTTT	CASSLEVTEAFF
.	.	TRBJ1-1	TRBV29-1	TGCAGCGTTGAAGAGGGTTTCGGCACTGAAGCTTTCTTT	CSVEEGFGTEAFF
few	.	TRBJ2-7	TRBV7-7	TGTGCCAGCAGCCCGGACAGTTCCTACGAGCAGTACTTC	CASSPDSSYEQYF
few	TRBD1	TRBJ2-7	TRBV5-4	TGTGCCAGCAGCTTGGGACAGGGGAACGAGCAGTACTTC	CASSLGQGNEQYF
.	.	TRBJ1-5	TRBV28	TGTGCCAGCACCCTTCGGGGTCAGCCCCAGCATTTT	CASTLRGQPQHF
.	.	TRBJ1-1	TRBV28	TGTGCCAGCAGTTTATTGTCAGGAACTAACACTGAAGCTTTCTTT	CASSLLSGTNTEAFF
.	TRBD2	TRBJ2-7	TRBV9	TGTGCCAGCAGCGTAGGTACGGGAGGTCTCTTCTACGAGCAGTACTTC	CASSVGTGGLFYEQYF